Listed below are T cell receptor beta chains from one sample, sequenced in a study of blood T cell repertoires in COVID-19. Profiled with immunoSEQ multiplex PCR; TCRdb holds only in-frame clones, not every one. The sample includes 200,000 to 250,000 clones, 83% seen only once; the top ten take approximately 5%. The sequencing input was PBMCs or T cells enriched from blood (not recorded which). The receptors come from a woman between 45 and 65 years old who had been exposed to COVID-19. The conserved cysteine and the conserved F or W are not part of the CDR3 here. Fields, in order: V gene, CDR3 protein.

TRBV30,AWSRGGVTDTQY
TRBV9,ASSRYTGELF
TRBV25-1,ASSEISRLAAF
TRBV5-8,ASSLEVLAGANTEAF
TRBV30,AWSWESIGWTEAF
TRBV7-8,ASSTDSTLYGYT
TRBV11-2,ASSLEAVNEQY
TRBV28,ASSPPGSEAF
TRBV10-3,AISESTGTIY
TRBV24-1,ATSDGGTGAYNEQF
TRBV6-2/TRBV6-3,ASSTSSPQETQY
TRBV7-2,ASSFAGSANKNTIY
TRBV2,ASSNRGTGAFPSSTDTQY
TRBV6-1,ASSDQTGHQETQY
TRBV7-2,ASSSQQGTPLH
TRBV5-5,ASSSIAGALADTQY
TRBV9,ASSFGTGPSYEQY
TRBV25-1,ASSEQGQPKTDTQY
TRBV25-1,ASSVSPLARANVLT
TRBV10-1,ASRKNRDLNTEAF
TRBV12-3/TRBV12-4,ASIRDSTDTQY
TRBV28,ASSLGRGRGNQPQH
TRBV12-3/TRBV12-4,ASSSNTGETQY
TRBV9,ASSLVAGGFGNEQF
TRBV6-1,ASTERNTQY
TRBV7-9,ASSYLQGRNEQF
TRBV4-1,ASSQEWGQGSPLH
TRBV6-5,ASSQGNYGYT
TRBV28,ASRRTTPGTEAF
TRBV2,ASRAHDGSSYNEQF
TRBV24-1,ATSATPSGVHNEKLF
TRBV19,ASSISGLRVTDTQY
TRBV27,ASSLSRGPYNEQF